A selection of T cell receptor beta chains follows, all from one sample in a study of cytomegalovirus exposure and HLA in healthy donors. The assay was immunoSEQ multiplex PCR, and TCRdb's table has in-frame clones only and misses some. The sample lists more than 90,000 clones; about two thirds were seen once. The sample taken for sequencing was PBMCs. The receptors come from a boy aged 5-17 years in good health and CMV-seropositive. Each CDR3 is given with its conserved first and last residue. D genes are given only for firm matches. Part of the rows lack a size; the others show once, few, many or a class for expanded clones.

d_call j_call clone_size v_call cdr3_aa cdr3_nt
- TRBJ1-3 - TRBV9 CASSVFPSGNTIYF TGTGCCAGCAGCGTATTCCCTTCTGGAAACACCATATATTTT
TRBD1 TRBJ2-7 - TRBV29-1 CSVLRDRESYEQYF TGCAGCGTTCTCCGGGACAGGGAGTCCTACGAGCAGTACTTC
TRBD1 TRBJ1-1 - TRBV5-4 CASSRGTGLLPNTEAFF TGTGCCAGCAGCCGAGGGACAGGCCTCCTCCCGAACACTGAAGCTTTCTTT
TRBD1 TRBJ1-1 few TRBV5-1 CASSPGTVPNTEAFF TGCGCCAGCAGCCCGGGGACAGTACCTAACACTGAAGCTTTCTTT
TRBD1 TRBJ2-7 few TRBV9 CASSVGTGPLEQYF TGTGCCAGCAGCGTCGGGACAGGTCCACTCGAGCAGTACTTC
- TRBJ1-5 - TRBV27 CASSLLGRRNSNQPQHF TGTGCCAGCAGCCTACTCGGGAGAAGAAATAGCAATCAGCCCCAGCATTTT
TRBD2 TRBJ2-3 - TRBV7-9 CASSLTSGIVTDTQYF TGTGCCAGCAGTTTGACTAGCGGGATTGTAACAGATACGCAGTATTTT
- TRBJ2-7 once TRBV5-1 CASSLVGGPSSYEQYF TGCGCCAGCAGCTTGGTGGGGGGGCCTAGCTCCTACGAGCAGTACTTC
TRBD1 TRBJ1-1 - TRBV11-2 CASSLDRIHRGAEAFF TGTGCCAGCAGCTTAGATCGAATCCACAGGGGGGCTGAAGCTTTCTTT
TRBD2 TRBJ2-3 - TRBV4-2 CASSSGGAWTDTQYF TGTGCCAGCAGTAGCGGGGGGGCTTGGACAGATACGCAGTATTTT
TRBD1 TRBJ2-1 few TRBV23-1 CASSPGQGANEQFF TGCGCCAGCAGTCCGGGACAGGGGGCGAATGAGCAGTTCTTC
TRBD1 TRBJ2-1 few TRBV7-9 CASSFRGSHNEQFF TGTGCCAGCAGCTTCAGGGGGTCCCACAATGAGCAGTTCTTC
- TRBJ2-3 - TRBV19 CASSVGTSTDTQYF TGTGCCAGTAGCGTAGGGACTAGCACAGATACGCAGTATTTT
- TRBJ2-1 - TRBV9 CASSVGVRVEQFF TGTGCCAGCAGCGTAGGTGTGCGCGTGGAGCAGTTCTTC
TRBD1 TRBJ2-3 few TRBV15 CATSRGEPWTGTADTQYF TGTGCCACCAGCAGAGGGGAACCGTGGACAGGGACGGCAGATACGCAGTATTTT
- TRBJ2-5 - TRBV30 CAWSSVGGIQETQYF TGTGCCTGGTCCTCGGTGGGGGGAATCCAAGAGACCCAGTACTTC
- TRBJ2-1 - TRBV30 CAWSHGGINEQFF TGTGCCTGGAGTCACGGGGGTATCAATGAGCAGTTCTTC
- TRBJ1-1 - TRBV2 CASSDYEDTEAFF TGTGCCAGCAGTGACTATGAGGACACTGAAGCTTTCTTT
- TRBJ2-3 - TRBV9 CASSVAAADTQYF TGTGCCAGCAGCGTGGCGGCTGCAGATACGCAGTATTTT
TRBD1 TRBJ2-5 - TRBV28 CASSDPGQGLGAQETQYF TGTGCCAGCAGCGATCCGGGACAGGGGTTGGGGGCCCAAGAGACCCAGTACTTC
- TRBJ1-1 - TRBV19 CASRIRDTEAFF TGTGCCAGTCGCATACGAGACACTGAAGCTTTCTTT
- TRBJ2-3 - TRBV6-6 CASSYSFGRDTQYF TGTGCCAGCAGTTACTCGTTTGGGAGAGATACGCAGTATTTT
TRBD2 TRBJ2-1 - TRBV18 CASSPASGGAGSEQFF TGTGCCAGCTCACCCGCTAGCGGGGGGGCCGGTAGTGAGCAGTTCTTC
TRBD2 TRBJ2-1 - TRBV27 CASSTGTSPIRSYNEQFF TGTGCCAGCAGTACCGGGACTAGCCCGATCCGCTCCTACAATGAGCAGTTCTTC
TRBD1 TRBJ2-7 - TRBV5-6 CASSNILRTGVYEQYF TGTGCCAGCAGCAACATCCTCCGGACAGGGGTCTACGAGCAGTACTTC
TRBD1 TRBJ1-4 - TRBV19 CASSGNRGEKLFF TGTGCCAGTAGTGGGAACAGGGGTGAAAAACTGTTTTTT
TRBD1 TRBJ2-7 - TRBV28 CASSRATGVIYEQYF TGTGCCAGCAGCCGAGCGACAGGGGTCATCTACGAGCAGTACTTC
- TRBJ1-2 few TRBV30 CAWSDPGGGYTF TGTGCCTGGAGTGACCCGGGGGGAGGCTACACCTTC
- TRBJ1-2 - TRBV28 CASSFQDRNYEGYTF TGTGCCAGCAGTTTCCAGGACAGAAACTATGAAGGCTACACCTTC
TRBD2 TRBJ2-1 - TRBV6-5 CASRRLADYYNEQFF TGTGCCAGCCGTAGACTAGCGGACTACTACAATGAGCAGTTCTTC
TRBD1 TRBJ1-5 few TRBV30 CAWSGQAYQPQHF TGTGCCTGGAGCGGACAGGCTTATCAGCCCCAGCATTTT
TRBD2 TRBJ2-2 - TRBV5-1 CASGLAGEVTGELFF TGCGCCAGCGGACTAGCGGGAGAGGTCACCGGGGAGCTGTTTTTT
TRBD2 TRBJ2-7 - TRBV6-6 CASVRRLAGASYEQYF TGTGCCAGCGTCAGGCGCCTAGCGGGGGCCTCCTACGAGCAGTACTTC
- TRBJ1-6 once TRBV4-2 CASGQAIDSPLHF TGTGCCAGCGGTCAGGCCATCGATTCACCCCTCCACTTT
- TRBJ1-3 - TRBV6-5 CASSRVSGNTIYF TGTGCCAGCAGCCGAGTCTCTGGAAACACCATATATTTT
- TRBJ2-1 - TRBV7-2 CASSSQISSYNEQFF TGTGCCAGCAGCTCACAGATTAGCTCCTACAATGAGCAGTTCTTC
TRBD2 TRBJ2-3 - TRBV5-4 CASSSKRGINTQYF TGTGCCAGCAGCTCGAAGCGGGGAATAAATACGCAGTATTTT
TRBD2 TRBJ2-5 - TRBV7-2 CASSLGLAGTQYF TGTGCCAGCAGCTTAGGACTAGCGGGGACCCAGTACTTC
TRBD2 TRBJ2-1 - TRBV5-4 CASSSGTKRSYNEQFF TGTGCCAGCAGTTCCGGGACTAAAAGGTCCTACAATGAGCAGTTCTTC
- TRBJ2-7 - TRBV18 CASSPPGALRVQYF TGTGCCAGCTCACCACCGGGAGCCCTACGAGTACAGTACTTC
- TRBJ2-2 - TRBV30 CAWSSGINTGELFF TGTGCCTGGAGTTCCGGGATTAACACCGGGGAGCTGTTTTTT
TRBD1 TRBJ2-5 - TRBV29-1 CSGGQPQETQYF TGCAGCGGGGGACAGCCTCAAGAGACCCAGTACTTC
- TRBJ2-1 - TRBV18 CASSPNTGNEQFF TGTGCCAGCTCACCAAATACGGGAAATGAGCAGTTCTTC
- TRBJ2-7 - TRBV20-1 CSARGPYEQYF TGCAGTGCCAGGGGCCCCTACGAGCAGTACTTC
- TRBJ2-3 many TRBV5-4 CASRYERGGTDTQYF TGTGCCAGCAGGTATGAACGGGGAGGAACAGATACGCAGTATTTT
- TRBJ1-3 once TRBV19 CASSIAVIGNTIYF TGTGCCAGTAGTATCGCAGTAATCGGAAACACCATATATTTT
TRBD2 TRBJ2-1 - TRBV5-1 CASSLGGLAENNEQFF TGCGCCAGCAGCTTAGGGGGACTAGCGGAGAACAATGAGCAGTTCTTC
- TRBJ2-2 - TRBV30 CAWSVGGAAGELFF TGTGCCTGGAGTGTTGGGGGGGCCGCCGGGGAGCTGTTTTTT
- TRBJ1-4 few TRBV30 CAWSLQSGEKLFF TGTGCCTGGAGTTTACAATCAGGTGAAAAACTGTTTTTT